Sequencing of this TCR beta chain was carried out in a study of blood T cell repertoires in COVID-19. The overall study: Nucleic acid was either cDNA or gDNA, and it came from T cells, B-cell-depleted T cells, or PBMCs.

As handled by the study authors: Amplification of reference gene primers was used by the study to estimate nucleated cell counts. The table came from immunoSEQ multiplex PCR; TCRdb's copy has only in-frame clones and leaves some out. V and J calls and clone size come straight from that table; D and trimming were deduced from the DNA. The table lists about 480,000 clones, roughly 91% of them singletons. Seattle patients were enrolled during active infection and followed longitudinally. Sequenced sample: peripheral blood. The clonotype was recovered from a woman between 45 and 65 years old with COVID-19, enrolled during active disease.

The chain's CDR3 is CASSQGKGGSYEQYF. CDR3 coding DNA: TGTGCCAGCAGCCAGGGAAAAGGGGGCTCCTACGAGCAGTACTTC. J is TRBJ2-7 and V is TRBV3-1 (or the pseudogene TRBV3-2), with D possibly TRBD1 on 6 matching bases. Germline V gene data show CDR1 as LGHDT and CDR2 as YNNKEL (reference sequence). V shed 3 bases and J shed 0 bases, with 12 bases lying between them. This CDR3 region has 15 residues.